This entry features one TCR beta chain sequence. The record originates from a study of blood T cell repertoires in COVID-19. At the level of the study: Sites in the United States, Italy and Spain provided acute and convalescent COVID-19 samples.

Per the original data handling: The assay estimated nucleated cells by amplifying reference gene primers. Generated by immunoSEQ multiplex PCR, the TCRdb table keeps only in-frame clones and is missing some. V and J calls and clone size are those listed in that table; D and trimming were worked out from the DNA. The repertoire holds some 250,000 clones, 70% to 90% seen once, with around 0.8% in the top ten. This CDR3 comprises 16 residues. V was clipped by 0 bases and J by 0 bases, with 12 bases between them. Germline CDR1 SQVTM, CDR2 ANQGSEA. This clonotype originated in a woman in her twenties or thirties with acute or convalescent COVID-19. The sample consisted of peripheral blood. The chain carries TRBV29-1 and TRBJ2-1, with a tentative D call TRBD2 (6 bases). For the CDR3, the DNA is TGCAGCGTTGAAGAAGGACTACCGAGCTCCTACAATGAGCAGTTCTTC. It translates to CSVEEGLPSSYNEQFF.